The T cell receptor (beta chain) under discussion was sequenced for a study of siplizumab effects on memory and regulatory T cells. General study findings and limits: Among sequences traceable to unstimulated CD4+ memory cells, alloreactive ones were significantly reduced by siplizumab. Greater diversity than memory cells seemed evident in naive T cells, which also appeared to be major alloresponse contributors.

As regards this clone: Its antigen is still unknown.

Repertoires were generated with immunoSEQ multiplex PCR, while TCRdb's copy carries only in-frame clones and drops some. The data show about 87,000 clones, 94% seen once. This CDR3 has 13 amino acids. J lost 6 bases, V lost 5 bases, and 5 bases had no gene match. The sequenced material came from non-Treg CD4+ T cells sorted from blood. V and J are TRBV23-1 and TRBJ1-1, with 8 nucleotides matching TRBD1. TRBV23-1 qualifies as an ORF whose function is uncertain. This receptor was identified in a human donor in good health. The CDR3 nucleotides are TGCGCCAGCAGTAAGGACAGGGTGCCTGAAGCTTTCTTT. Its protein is CASSKDRVPEAFF.